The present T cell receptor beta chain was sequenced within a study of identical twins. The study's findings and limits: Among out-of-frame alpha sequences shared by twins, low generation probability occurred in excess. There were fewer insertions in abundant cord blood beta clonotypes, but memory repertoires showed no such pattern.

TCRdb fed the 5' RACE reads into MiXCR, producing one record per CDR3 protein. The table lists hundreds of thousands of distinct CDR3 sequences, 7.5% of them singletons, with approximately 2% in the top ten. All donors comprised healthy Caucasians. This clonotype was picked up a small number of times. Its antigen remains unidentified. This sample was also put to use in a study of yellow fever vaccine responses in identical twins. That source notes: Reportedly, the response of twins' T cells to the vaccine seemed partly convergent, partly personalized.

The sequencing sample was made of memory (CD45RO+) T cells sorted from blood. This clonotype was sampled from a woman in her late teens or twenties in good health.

CDR3 in DNA: TGCAGTGCTAGCGCAACCTTGACTAGCGGGAAGACCTACGAGCAGTACTTC. Amino acids: CSASATLTSGKTYEQYF. V usage is TRBV20-1 and J usage is TRBJ2-7, with 11 nucleotides matching TRBD2. V gave up 3 bases and J gave up 2 bases; unmatched junction bases: 12. Germline lookup yields CDR1 DFQATT and CDR2 SNEGSKA (reference sequence). This CDR3 comprises 17 residues.